This T cell receptor beta chain was documented in a study of blood T cell repertoires in COVID-19. Assay used: immunoSEQ multiplex PCR; TCRdb lists only in-frame clones, some missing. The sample lists tens of thousands of clones, 65% to 90% occurring once. This receptor was obtained from a human donor in a cohort sampled during active COVID-19. Sequencing was performed on peripheral blood.

Here the CDR3 reads CASSLILRASGLYNEQFF. The CDR3 region has the DNA TGCGCCAGCAGCTTGATTCTGCGGGCTAGCGGGCTTTACAATGAGCAGTTCTTC. This chain links TRBV5-1 with TRBJ2-1, with 8 bases matching TRBD2. This CDR3 is built from 18 residues. Germline loops: CDR1 SGHRS, CDR2 YFSETQ. V gave up 1 base and J gave up 4 bases; unmatched junction bases: 13.